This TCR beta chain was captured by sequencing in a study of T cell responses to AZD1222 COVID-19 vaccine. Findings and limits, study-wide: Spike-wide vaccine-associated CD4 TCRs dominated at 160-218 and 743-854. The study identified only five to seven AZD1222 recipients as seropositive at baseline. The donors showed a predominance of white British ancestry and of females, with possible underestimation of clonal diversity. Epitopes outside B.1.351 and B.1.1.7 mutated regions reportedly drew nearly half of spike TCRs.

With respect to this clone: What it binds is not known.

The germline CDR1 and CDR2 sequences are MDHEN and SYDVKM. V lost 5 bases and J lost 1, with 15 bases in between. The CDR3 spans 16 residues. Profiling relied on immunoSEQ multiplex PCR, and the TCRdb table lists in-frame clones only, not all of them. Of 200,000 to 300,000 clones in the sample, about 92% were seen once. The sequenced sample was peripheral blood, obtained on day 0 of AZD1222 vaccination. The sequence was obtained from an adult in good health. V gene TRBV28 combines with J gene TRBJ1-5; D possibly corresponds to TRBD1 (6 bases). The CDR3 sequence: CASSPYGGGSNQPQHF. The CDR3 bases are TGTGCCAGCAGTCCCTACGGGGGCGGAAGCAATCAGCCCCAGCATTTT.